The source of this TCR beta chain is a study of blood T cells in healthy people across ages. Researchers collected about 9.1 milliliters of peripheral blood from every single donor. Through a sample-barcoded 5' primer and a J-beta primer mix, a second PCR was run for roughly 6 to 11 cycles. TCRdb re-called the 5' RACE reads through MiXCR, storing one row per CDR3 protein. Of roughly 700,000 distinct CDR3 sequences in the sample, more than 40% are singletons; the top ten hold 25% to 35%. With 2 bases removed from V and 4 bases from J, the gap between germline ends came to 22 bases. This CDR3 has 18 residues. Per germline, CDR1 SGHRS and CDR2 YFSETQ.

The sequenced sample was blood. The V call is TRBV5-1, the J call TRBJ2-1; the D gene is possibly TRBD2 (6 bases). The clonotype originates from a woman aged 60-75 years in good health. DNA for the CDR3: TGCGCCAGCAGCTTCCCGGCCGGGGGAATCTCAGCTTACAATGAGCAGTTCTTC. It codes for CASSFPAGGISAYNEQFF.